This passage covers 31 T cell receptor beta chains from one sample sequenced in a study of T cell repertoires in cytomegalovirus infection. TCRdb re-analysed the reads in MiXCR, keeping a single row per CDR3 protein. The top ten clones hold around 13% of a sample with 750,000 to 950,000 distinct CDR3 sequences, almost 30% of them seen once. Their antigens remain unidentified. Sequencing used cultured CD8+ T cells from PBMCs, obtained from culture after CMV antigen stimulation. The receptors originated from a human donor in good health (CMV status not recorded). Some clones in this sample may be carry-over from other donors' samples.

This chain connects TRBV7-3 to TRBJ2-1; D uncertain. This CDR3 spans 13 amino acids. Germline V gene sequence: CDR1 SGHTA, CDR2 FQGTGA. Trimming pared 5 bases from V and 8 bases from J, leaving 13 bases between. The CDR3 coding sequence is TGTGCCAGCAGCCATCAAGATCGGGATGAGCAGTTCTTC. Translated: CASSHQDRDEQFF.

This clonotype was detected ten times or more. CDR3 nucleotides: TGTGCCAGCAGCTTAGGACTAGCGGGGGTTAGCTCCTACAATGAGCAGTTCTTC. Encoded protein: CASSLGLAGVSSYNEQFF. The V call is TRBV7-6, the J call TRBJ2-1; 12 bases match TRBD2. Germline trimming cut 1 base from V and 0 bases from J; bases unmatched to any gene: 4. In germline, CDR1 is SGHVS, CDR2 FNYEAQ. The CDR3 contains 18 residues.

V gene TRBV7-6 combines with J gene TRBJ1-1; weak D call: TRBD1 (6 bases). CDR3 length equals 16 residues. V dropped 1 base and J dropped 5 bases, with 17 bases sitting between them. Germline V CDR1 and CDR2: SGHVS, FNYEAQ. The CDR3 loop is CASSLDGGGSRTEAFF. CDR3 DNA sequence: TGTGCCAGCAGCTTAGATGGGGGCGGAAGTAGGACTGAAGCTTTCTTT.

The rearrangement joins TRBV6-1 to TRBJ2-7, with TRBD2 matching 9 bases. With V trimmed by 5 bases and J by 3 bases, 17 bases remained unmatched. Germline V CDR1 and CDR2: MNHNS, SASEGT. CDR3 length equals 18 residues. DNA of the CDR3: TGTGCCAGCAGTCCGGAGGGGGTGGTAGCGGGAGTTTTCTACGAGCAGTACGTC. Encoded protein: CASSPEGVVAGVFYEQYV.

At least ten counts were recorded for this clonotype. The chain carries TRBV7-2 and TRBJ2-5; TRBD2 agrees at 8 bases. The V segment lost 10 bases and the J segment 1 base; nucleotides outside the gene matches: 5. The germline V gene encodes CDR1 SGHTA and CDR2 FQGNSA. The CDR3 runs to 13 residues. DNA for the CDR3: TGTGCCACCCTCCGGGGGGGCCAAGAGACCCAGTACTTC. Translation: CATLRGGQETQYF.

This clonotype was found many times. The chain combines TRBV5-6 with TRBJ2-5; D unclear. The CDR3 is 14 amino acids. Germline V CDR1 and CDR2: SGHDT, YYEEEE. V was shortened by 2 bases and J by 1 base, with 9 bases between the two germline ends. CDR3 amino acids: CASSLGRVQETQYF. CDR3 nucleotides: TGTGCCAGCAGCTTAGGCCGGGTCCAAGAGACCCAGTACTTC.

The chain combines TRBV2 with TRBJ1-2, with 7 positions matching TRBD1. The ends lost 6 bases at V and 4 bases at J; junction bases unmatched: 11. Germline V lookup: CDR1 SNHLY, CDR2 FYNNEI. This CDR3 is 15 amino acids long. The CDR3 DNA follows: TGTGCCAGCAGAACGACAGGGTATCTCAGCTATGGCTACACCTTC. This codes for CASRTTGYLSYGYTF.

The CDR3 loop reads CASSLAYRGEQYV. The CDR3 nucleotides are TGTGCCAGCAGCTTAGCTTACAGGGGCGAGCAGTACGTC. The V gene is TRBV7-8, the J gene TRBJ2-7, with 7 bases matching TRBD1. CDR1 is SGHVS and CDR2 is FQNEAQ in the germline V gene. The CDR3 is made up of 13 amino acids. After removal of 0 bases from V and 6 bases from J, the junction contained 2 bases not matched to a gene.

The chain joins TRBV27 to TRBJ2-3; no clear D. Germline assignment: CDR1 MNHEY and CDR2 SMNVEV (reference sequence). The CDR3 contains 15 residues. The ends were cut back, 3 bases at V and 3 bases at J, with 13 bases in the middle. CDR3 DNA sequence: TGTGCCAGCAGTTTTGGACCAATGGGGACAGATACGCAGTATTTT. Translation: CASSFGPMGTDTQYF.

This clonotype was picked up a small number of times. The rearrangement uses TRBV14 and TRBJ2-7; maybe TRBD1 (5 bases). The CDR3 totals 12 residues. The V end lost 5 bases, the J end lost 2 bases, and 7 bases lay between the germline ends. Per germline, CDR1 SGHDN and CDR2 FVKESK. The chain's CDR3 is CASSDSPYEQYV. The CDR3 DNA follows: TGTGCCAGCAGCGACAGCCCCTACGAGCAGTACGTC.

This clonotype was counted ten times or more. The chain carries TRBV6-6 and TRBJ2-5; a weak D match, TRBD2 (5 bases). Germline V gene sequence: CDR1 MNHNY, CDR2 SVGAGI (reference sequence). The germline V and J ends were trimmed by 4 bases and 0 bases, with 21 bases remaining between them. This CDR3 is 18 amino acids long. The CDR3 coding sequence is TGTGCCAGCAGTTTCAACTCCGGCTTAGAGGGTTACCAAGAGACCCAGTACTTC. This encodes CASSFNSGLEGYQETQYF.

This clonotype was picked up one time. The J gene is TRBJ2-3, the V gene TRBV27, with D uncertain. In germline, CDR1 is MNHEY, CDR2 SMNVEV (reference sequence). Trimming removed 5 bases at V and 1 base at J, with 10 bases between. The CDR3 spans 14 residues. The CDR3: CASSPGFGTDTQYF. The CDR3 region has the DNA TGTGCCAGCAGTCCGGGTTTTGGCACAGATACGCAGTATTTT.

The J gene is TRBJ2-1, the V gene TRBV20-1, with TRBD1 matching over 9 bases. Germline lookup yields CDR1 DFQATT and CDR2 SNEGSKA (reference sequence). With V trimmed by 5 bases and J by 7 bases, 12 bases remained unmatched. The CDR3 is 15 amino acids. In DNA, the CDR3 is TGCAGTGCTCCCGGGACAGGGAAGGAGCGGAATGAGCAGTTCTTC. This codes for CSAPGTGKERNEQFF.

The CDR3 loop is CASQGQYYGYTF. Here the CDR3 DNA reads TGTGCCAGCCAGGGACAGTACTATGGCTACACCTTC. The V call is TRBV6-2 or TRBV6-3, the J call TRBJ1-2, with 7 bases fitting TRBD1. The CDR3 has 12 residues. V lost 8 bases to trimming and J lost 3 bases; unmatched junction nucleotides: 3. Germline V gene lookup returns CDR1 MNHEY and CDR2 SVGEGT.

This clonotype showed up just a few times. This chain links TRBV11-3 with TRBJ2-6, with 7 bases matching TRBD1. The CDR3 runs 17 residues. Germline CDR1 and CDR2: SGHNT and YENEEA. With V trimmed by 5 bases and J by 0 bases, 7 bases remained unmatched. DNA for the CDR3: TGTGCCAGCAGCGACCGGGACAGCCCCTCTGGGGCCAACGTCCTGACTTTC. Translated, it gives CASSDRDSPSGANVLTF.

This clonotype turned up a few times. This rearrangement joins TRBV6-5 to TRBJ1-6; D ambiguous. The ends were cut back, 3 bases at V and 10 bases at J, with 10 bases in the middle. This CDR3 contains 13 residues. The germline V gene encodes CDR1 MNHEY and CDR2 SVGAGI. As DNA, the CDR3 is TGTGCCAGCAGTTATGGCTCTGGATCACCCCTCCACTTT. Amino acids: CASSYGSGSPLHF.

In this sample, this clonotype turned up many times. This chain uses TRBV27 with TRBJ2-7; TRBD2 matches at 7 bases. Germline lookup yields CDR1 MNHEY and CDR2 SMNVEV (reference sequence). Germline trimming cut 6 bases from V and 0 bases from J; bases unmatched to any gene: 8. This CDR3 is 15 amino acids long. The chain's CDR3 is CASSLGRGSSYEQYV. In DNA form, the CDR3 reads TGTGCCAGCAGCCTGGGGCGGGGGAGCTCCTACGAGCAGTACGTC.

This clonotype was found a few times. V is TRBV6-1 and J is TRBJ1-1; D unresolved. V lost 8 bases, J lost 4 bases, and 5 bases lay in between. Germline CDR1 and CDR2: MNHNS and SASEGT. This CDR3 has 10 residues. The CDR3 coding sequence is TGTGCCAGCCTTTTCACTGAAGCTTTCTTT. It yields the protein CASLFTEAFF.

The rearrangement links TRBV6-6 to TRBJ2-7; the D gene is possibly TRBD1 (5 bases). The CDR3 sequence is 14 residues long. The germline V gene encodes CDR1 MNHNY and CDR2 SVGAGI (reference sequence). The germline V and J ends were trimmed by 2 bases and 6 bases, with 14 bases remaining between them. CDR3 coding DNA: TGTGCCAGCAGTTACCTGGGGCTTCTGGGCGAGCAGTACGTC. Protein: CASSYLGLLGEQYV.

The J gene is TRBJ2-1, the V gene TRBV6-5, with D possibly being TRBD2 (6 bases). The V and J ends lost 0 bases and 7 bases respectively, with 13 bases between them. From germline, CDR1 is MNHEY and CDR2 SVGAGI. CDR3 length: 15 amino acids. The CDR3 spells CASSYSASEGNEQFF. The CDR3 bases are TGTGCCAGCAGTTACTCGGCTAGCGAAGGAAATGAGCAGTTCTTC.

This clonotype was observed many times. This rearrangement joins TRBV12-3 or TRBV12-4 to TRBJ1-6, with 7 bases identical to TRBD1. There are 14 residues in the CDR3. J gave up 7 bases and V 6 bases, and 6 bases lay outside the gene matches. CDR3 sequence (DNA): TGTGCCAGCAGGTACAGGGGAGGGAATTCACCCCTCCACTTT. This encodes CASRYRGGNSPLHF.

This clonotype was counted many times. V and J are TRBV7-6 and TRBJ2-5; 9 bases line up with TRBD2. V was pared by 4 bases and J by 1 base, with 10 bases of the junction left unmatched. The CDR3 is 17 residues long. CDR1 is SGHVS, CDR2 FNYEAQ, per germline. CDR3 amino acids: CASSSPSSGGSQETQYF. CDR3 sequence (DNA): TGTGCCAGCAGCTCCCCAAGTAGCGGGGGCTCCCAAGAGACCCAGTACTTC.

This rearrangement joins TRBV28 to TRBJ1-6; 11 nucleotides line up with TRBD1. The CDR3 is made up of 14 amino acids. Germline V CDR1 and CDR2: MDHEN, SYDVKM. The trim removed 5 bases at V and 12 bases at J, leaving 6 bases unmatched. CDR3 in amino acids: CASSPRDRGVPLHF. CDR3 nucleotide sequence: TGTGCCAGCAGTCCCCGGGACAGGGGGGTACCCCTCCACTTT.

This clonotype came up a few times. This chain uses TRBV3-1 with TRBJ2-3, with D perhaps TRBD1 (6 bases). Germline V gene sequence: CDR1 LGHDT, CDR2 YNNKEL (reference sequence). V was clipped by 0 bases and J by 0 bases, with 19 bases between them. The CDR3 length is 19 residues. Here the CDR3 DNA reads TGTGCCAGCAGCCAAGATGGATCAGGGGCCGTCCGTAGCACAGATACGCAGTATTTT. This codes for CASSQDGSGAVRSTDTQYF.

V is TRBV28 and J is TRBJ1-1, with D tentatively TRBD1 (5 bases). V was shortened by 7 bases and J by 2 bases, with 11 bases between the two germline ends. This CDR3 is built from 13 residues. CDR1 and CDR2 (germline): MDHEN, SYDVKM. The CDR3 DNA reads TGTGCCAGCATCCAGGGATCTAACACTGAAGCTTTCTTT. Amino acid sequence: CASIQGSNTEAFF.

Points on this clonotype: One junction end does not reproduce the germline sequence, and a read error may be involved. The chain uses TRBV4-1 and TRBJ2-5, with D hard to call. The germline gives CDR1 MGHRA, CDR2 YSYEKL. The length of the CDR3 is 14 residues. CDR3 amino acids: CASSQEELRKTQYF. CDR3 bases: TGTGCCAGCAGCCAAGAGGAACTACGTAAGACCCAGTACTTC.

The rearrangement links TRBV6-1 to TRBJ2-3, with 9 bases fitting TRBD1. Germline V gene sequence: CDR1 MNHNS, CDR2 SASEGT. This CDR3 region has 17 residues. Unmatched junction bases numbered 10, after V lost 0 bases and J lost 6 bases. CDR3 sequence (DNA): TGTGCCAGCAGTGAAGCAGTAACAGGGGGCTTCGCGGATACGCAGTATTTT. It encodes CASSEAVTGGFADTQYF.

This chain connects TRBV27 to TRBJ2-1; no definite D call. The germline V gene encodes CDR1 MNHEY and CDR2 SMNVEV (reference sequence). V lost 2 bases and J 6 bases, leaving 8 bases between the germline ends. CDR3 length: 13 amino acids. CDR3 bases: TGTGCCAGCAGTTTAAAAGGGCTCAATGAGCAGTTCTTC. Protein product: CASSLKGLNEQFF.

The J gene is TRBJ2-5, the V gene TRBV12-3 or TRBV12-4; D unclear. The CDR3 totals 11 residues. V lost 3 bases, J lost 6 bases, and 5 bases lay in between. CDR3 DNA: TGTGCCAGCAGTTTCGAGAAGACCCAGTACTTC. This codes for CASSFEKTQYF.

J is TRBJ2-5 and V is TRBV27; TRBD2 matches 9 bases. The CDR3 has 17 amino acids. The V and J ends lost 6 bases and 0 bases, in that order; junction bases with no gene match: 11. From germline, CDR1 is MNHEY and CDR2 SMNVEV (reference sequence). CDR3 bases: TGTGCCAGCAGCCGCCAACCCGGGACTAGCCACCAAGAGACCCAGTACTTC. This encodes CASSRQPGTSHQETQYF.

This clonotype was counted at least ten times. V and J are TRBV7-6 and TRBJ1-2, with D possibly matching TRBD1 (5 bases). V was clipped by 5 bases and J by 1 base, with 11 bases between them. This CDR3 spans 14 amino acids. Germline-derived CDR1 and CDR2 are SGHVS and FNYEAQ. The CDR3 nucleotides read TGTGCCAGCAGCCCTGGGGACGGTAACTATGGCTACACCTTC. Amino acid sequence: CASSPGDGNYGYTF.